The present T cell receptor beta chain was sequenced within a study of shared clonotypes between healthy human individuals. Points from the study as a whole: A handful of donors shared 4.5% to 6.5% of their naive CD4 clonotypes.

For this clone: Its matching antigen is unknown.

The table came from immunoSEQ multiplex PCR; TCRdb's copy has only in-frame clones and leaves some out. The sample lists millions of clones, about 93% seen once, with more than 1.5% in the top ten. Terminally differentiated effector memory CD45RA+ cells were left out of the naive CD8 fraction, which was CD45RO-negative and positively selected for CCR7. The CDR3 is made up of 16 amino acids. With 6 bases removed from V and 2 bases from J, the gap between germline ends came to 19 bases. Germline V gene sequence: CDR1 ENHRY, CDR2 SYGVKD. The TCR comes from a man younger than 35 in good health. Some clones in this sample may be carry-over from other donors' samples. The chain is built from TRBV10-3 and TRBJ1-2; weak D call: TRBD1 (6 bases). Sequenced: naive CD8+ T cells from PBMCs. The CDR3 DNA is TGTGCCATCAGCCCCAGTGGGGGGCGGCTGAACTATGGCTACACCTTC. Its translation is CAISPSGGRLNYGYTF.